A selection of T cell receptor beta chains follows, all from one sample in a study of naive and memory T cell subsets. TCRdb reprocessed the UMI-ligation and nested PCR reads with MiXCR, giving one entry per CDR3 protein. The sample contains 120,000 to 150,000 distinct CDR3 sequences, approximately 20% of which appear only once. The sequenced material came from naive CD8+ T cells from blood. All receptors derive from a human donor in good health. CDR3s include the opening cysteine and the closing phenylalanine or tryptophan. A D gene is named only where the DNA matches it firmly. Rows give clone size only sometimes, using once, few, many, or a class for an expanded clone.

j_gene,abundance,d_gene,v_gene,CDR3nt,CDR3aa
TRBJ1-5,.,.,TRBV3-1,TGTGCCAGCAGCCAAGATTATTCGGCCCATCAGCCCCAGCATTTT,CASSQDYSAHQPQHF
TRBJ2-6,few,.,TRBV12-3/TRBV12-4,TGTGCCAGCAGTTTAACGGACTCTGGGGCCAACGTCCTGACTTTC,CASSLTDSGANVLTF
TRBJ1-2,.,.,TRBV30,TGTGCCTGGGGGGGGGCGGCGGATGGCTACACCTTC,CAWGGAADGYTF
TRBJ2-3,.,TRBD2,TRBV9,TGTGCCAGCAGCGTATACCCTAGCGGGCGGAGCACAGATACGCAGTATTTT,CASSVYPSGRSTDTQYF
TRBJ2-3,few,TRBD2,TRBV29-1,TGCAGCGTTGATTGGTTAGCGGGAGAAGGAGATACGCAGTATTTT,CSVDWLAGEGDTQYF
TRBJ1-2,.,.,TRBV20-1,TGCAGTGCTAGCCGCAGGGCCCACTATGGCTACACCTTC,CSASRRAHYGYTF
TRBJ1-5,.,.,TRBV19,TGTGCCAGTAGTATAGTGGGCAGGGGTGGCAATCAGCCCCAGCATTTT,CASSIVGRGGNQPQHF
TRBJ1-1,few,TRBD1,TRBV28,TGTGCCAGCAGTTTTCCCCGTGCCAGGAGGCAGGGGGTTCCGCGGCCTGAAGCTTTCTTT,CASSFPRARRQGVPRPEAFF
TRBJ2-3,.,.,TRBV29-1,TGCAGCGTGGAGGGGACGGAAGAGAGCACAGATACGCAGTATTTT,CSVEGTEESTDTQYF
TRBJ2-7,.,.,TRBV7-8,TGTGCCAGCAGCCCGAGGGGGAACTCCTACGAGCAGTACTTC,CASSPRGNSYEQYF
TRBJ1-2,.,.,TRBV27,TGTGCCAGCAGTTCCATCTCCCGGGCGGAGGGCTACACCTTC,CASSSISRAEGYTF
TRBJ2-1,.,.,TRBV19,TGTGCCAGTAGTATATTCCCTTCTATATTGGACGGGGGACAGTTCTTC,CASSIFPSILDGGQFF
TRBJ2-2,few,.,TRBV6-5,TGTGCCAGCAGTTACTCCCAGGGATGGTCCGGGGAGCTGTTTTTT,CASSYSQGWSGELFF
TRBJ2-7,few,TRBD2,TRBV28,TGTGCCAGCAGCCAACTAGCGGGAGAGGCCTACGAGCAGTACTTC,CASSQLAGEAYEQYF
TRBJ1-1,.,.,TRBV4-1,TGCGCCAGCAGCTCCCGGGGGGCGAGAACTGAAGCTTTCTTT,CASSSRGARTEAFF
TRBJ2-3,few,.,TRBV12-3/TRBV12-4,TGTGCCAGCAGTCCACGGACTAAGTCGGGCCAAGATACGCAGTATTTT,CASSPRTKSGQDTQYF
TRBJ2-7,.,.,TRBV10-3,TGTGCCATCAGTGATGGGGCTCCTTCCTACGAGCAGTACTTC,CAISDGAPSYEQYF